This T cell receptor beta chain was recovered during a study of T cell responses to AZD1222 COVID-19 vaccine. The study, taken as a whole, reports: All repertoire sampling was performed exclusively after the peak T cell response. Clonal diversity may have been underestimated in mostly white British donors. Among those given AZD1222, only six were seropositive at baseline.

Assay: immunoSEQ multiplex PCR; the TCRdb copy retains only in-frame clones and omits some. In the table there are over 85,000 clones, 94% of which are singletons. Details on this clone: The antigen remains unidentified.

The V segment lost 4 bases and the J segment 5 bases; nucleotides outside the gene matches: 16. The germline V gene encodes CDR1 LGHNA and CDR2 YNFKEQ. The CDR3 spans 18 residues. V and J are TRBV4-2 and TRBJ2-3; 9 positions agree with TRBD2. The specimen comprised peripheral blood, sampled 28 days after the second AZD1222 dose. The clonotype comes from an adult who received the AZD1222 COVID-19 vaccine. The CDR3 coding sequence is TGTGCCAGCAGCCCCCCCAGTAAGCGGGGGGCTCGGGGAGATACGCAGTATTTT. Translating gives CASSPPSKRGARGDTQYF.